The 17 T cell receptor beta chains in this list originate from one sample, sequenced in a study of OX40 agonist ivuxolimab in advanced cancers. Using immunoSEQ multiplex PCR, the repertoire was profiled, and TCRdb retains in-frame clones only, with some absent. The table includes tens of thousands of clones, 82% detected once. The material sequenced was CD4+ or CD8+ T cells sorted from blood, taken in a trial of the OX40 agonist ivuxolimab. The receptors come from an adult with an advanced solid tumor such as melanoma, head and neck, liver or kidney cancer.

The rearrangement joins TRBV29-1 to TRBJ2-7; possibly TRBD1 or TRBD2 for D (6 bases each). Germline V lookup: CDR1 SQVTM, CDR2 ANQGSEA. Trimming took 5 bases from V and 6 from J, leaving 17 bases between them. This CDR3 has 13 residues. The chain's CDR3 is CSVTGALWGEQYF. CDR3 in DNA: TGCAGCGTTACGGGGGCCCTCTGGGGCGAGCAGTACTTC.

In this sample, this clone turned up once. The rearrangement joins TRBV6-1 to TRBJ2-1, with 9 bases matching TRBD2. V lost 3 bases and J lost 4; bases outside the gene matches: 7. Per the germline V gene, CDR1 is MNHNS and CDR2 is SASEGT. CDR3 size: 16 residues. As DNA, the CDR3 is TGTGCCAGCAGTGATAGAACTAGCGGGTCTTACAATGAGCAGTTCTTC. Translating gives CASSDRTSGSYNEQFF.

The chain links TRBV6-4 to TRBJ1-1; D is ambiguous. Trimming took 0 bases from V and 8 from J, leaving 13 bases between them. Per germline, CDR1 MRHNA and CDR2 SNTAGT. CDR3 length: 14 residues. CDR3 region: CASSDSSGSREAFF. As DNA, the CDR3 is TGTGCCAGCAGTGACTCTTCAGGTTCTCGAGAAGCTTTCTTT.

The rearrangement joins TRBV9 to TRBJ2-7; possibly TRBD2 for D (6 bases). Trimming took off 4 bases at V and 0 bases at J, with 20 bases between the two ends. This CDR3 has 17 amino acids. The germline CDR1 and CDR2 sequences are SGDLS and YYNGEE. Here the CDR3 DNA reads TGTGCCAGCAGCCCGAAACTCGGGGCTAGCGACTCCTACGAGCAGTACTTC. Translation gives CASSPKLGASDSYEQYF.

The rearrangement uses TRBV6-6 and TRBJ1-4; 8 bases align to TRBD1. Germline V CDR1 and CDR2: MNHNY, SVGAGI (reference sequence). Germline trimming cut 5 bases from V and 5 bases from J; bases unmatched to any gene: 7. The CDR3 runs 15 residues. As DNA, the CDR3 is TGTGCCAGCAGTCAATACCGGGACAGGAATGAAAAACTGTTTTTT. Translating it yields CASSQYRDRNEKLFF.

This rearrangement joins TRBV9 to TRBJ2-5, with 12 nucleotides matching TRBD1. The CDR3 consists of 15 residues. Germline CDR1 is SGDLS and CDR2 is YYNGEE. V shed 4 bases, J shed 4 bases, and the junction held 5 bases outside the gene matches. The CDR3 nucleotides read TGTGCCAGCAGCCCGCGGGACAGGGGGCGAGAGACCCAGTACTTC. Protein sequence: CASSPRDRGRETQYF.

There are a few counts of this clone. The V gene is TRBV11-3, the J gene TRBJ2-2; possible D gene TRBD1, 6 bases. There are 17 residues in the CDR3. Trimming removed 0 bases from V and 7 bases from J, with 18 bases in between. The germline gives CDR1 SGHNT, CDR2 YENEEA. The DNA for the CDR3 is TGTGCCAGCAGCTTAGATTCAATCTGGGACAAAGGCGGGGAGCTGTTTTTT. It yields the protein CASSLDSIWDKGGELFF.

The table lists this clone with a few counts. CDR3 coding DNA: TGTGCCAGCAGCTTAGACAGGCACACTGAAGCTTTCTTT. Its protein is CASSLDRHTEAFF. The chain recombines TRBV11-3 with TRBJ1-1; D gene unclear. Trimming stripped 0 bases from V and 3 bases from J, with 5 bases between. Germline CDR1 is SGHNT and CDR2 is YENEEA. This CDR3 is 13 amino acids long.

The chain employs TRBV5-4 and TRBJ2-5; 7 bases line up with TRBD1. The DNA end is more similar to TRBJ2-7, so the J call may be wrong. Looked up from germline, CDR1 is SGHNT and CDR2 is YYREEE (reference sequence). The CDR3 runs 12 residues. CDR3 in DNA: TGTGCCAGCAGCGTGACAGGGCGCGAGCAGTACTTC. Its protein is CASSVTGREQYF.

The J gene is TRBJ2-7, the V gene TRBV4-1, with D hard to call. V lost 1 base to trimming and J lost 7 bases, with 11 bases between them. CDR3 length: 13 amino acids. In germline, CDR1 is MGHRA, CDR2 YSYEKL. CDR3 in DNA: TGCGCCAGCAGCCAAGGAAGTATTGGTGAGCAGTACTTC. Encoded protein: CASSQGSIGEQYF.

This rearrangement joins TRBV14 to TRBJ2-5; tentatively, D is TRBD1 or TRBD2 (5 bases each). Germline values: CDR1 SGHDN, CDR2 FVKESK. The CDR3 runs 15 residues. V gave up 1 base and J gave up 4 bases, with 13 bases separating them. Here the CDR3 reads CASSQVGRRGETQYF. The CDR3 region has the DNA TGTGCCAGCAGCCAAGTGGGACGGCGAGGAGAGACCCAGTACTTC.

The rearrangement links TRBV6-1 to TRBJ1-5, with D unresolved. The CDR3 has 13 residues. V lost 8 bases to trimming and J lost 1 base, with 9 bases between them. Germline V gene sequence: CDR1 MNHNS, CDR2 SASEGT. In DNA form, the CDR3 reads TGTGCCAGCTGGGGAAGAAGCAATCAGCCCCAGCATTTT. This codes for CASWGRSNQPQHF.

The chain is built from TRBV6-5 and TRBJ2-1; D perhaps matches TRBD1 (6 bases). The germline gives CDR1 MNHEY, CDR2 SVGAGI. The V gene lost 5 bases and the J gene lost 5 bases, with 16 bases spanning the gap. The CDR3 covers 15 residues. CDR3 in DNA: TGTGCCAGCAGTAAATCCCTCAGGGGAAACAATGAGCAGTTCTTC. It yields the protein CASSKSLRGNNEQFF.

This clone has just a few counts. The genes are TRBV21-1 and TRBJ2-7; TRBD2, the table's D call, lacks a check against the DNA. TRBV21-1 is assigned pseudogene status. The CDR3 contains 13 residues. The CDR3 reads CASSRRGMGEQYF. In DNA, the CDR3 is TGTGCCAGCAGCAGGCGAGGGATGGGCGAGCAGTACTTC.

The chain employs TRBV5-4 and TRBJ2-7; D is possibly TRBD2 (6 bases). Germline-derived CDR1 and CDR2 are SGHNT and YYREEE (reference sequence). The V gene lost 4 bases and the J gene lost 3 bases, with 17 bases spanning the gap. The CDR3 is 15 amino acids. CDR3 amino acids: CASSLGGGRLYEQYF. DNA for the CDR3: TGTGCCAGCAGCCTCGGTGGGGGGAGGCTCTACGAGCAGTACTTC.

The rearrangement uses TRBV2 and TRBJ1-5; TRBD1 is a possible D gene (5 bases). The ends were cut back, 4 bases at V and 2 bases at J, with 9 bases in the middle. Per germline, CDR1 SNHLY and CDR2 FYNNEI. The CDR3 runs to 14 residues. CDR3 sequence reads: CASSAQGGNQPQHF. CDR3 in DNA: TGTGCCAGCAGTGCCCAGGGAGGCAATCAGCCCCAGCATTTT.

This clone is medium-sized. Here the CDR3 reads CASSPGRLVTEAFF. CDR3 DNA sequence: TGCGCCAGCAGCCCGGGGCGCTTGGTCACTGAAGCTTTCTTT. This chain links TRBV5-1 with TRBJ1-1, with D perhaps TRBD1 (5 bases). Germline V gives CDR1 SGHRS, CDR2 YFSETQ. Between the trimmed V and J ends, which lost 4 bases and 4 bases, there was a span of 14 bases. This CDR3 is built from 14 residues.